The present TCR beta chain was sequenced within a study of T-cell reconstitution after alpha-beta-depleted transplantation in children. Study outcomes and limitations: Fresh T-cell production supplied most of the T-cell counts and diversity seen one year after transplant.

After removal of 5 bases from V and 4 bases from J, the junction contained 11 bases not matched to a gene. From germline, CDR1 is MNHEY and CDR2 SVGAGI. The CDR3 totals 15 residues. Unique molecular identifiers featured in how the TCRbeta library was prepared. One entry per CDR3 protein, called by TCRdb with MiXCR from the PCR reads. The sample has about 300,000 distinct CDR3 sequences; over 7.5% are singletons. The sample holds many counts of this clonotype. Its specificity is not known. Here the sequenced sample was peripheral blood, taken 360 days after TCRalphabeta/CD19-depleted stem cell transplant. The sequence came from a female patient between 2 and 15 years old who had a stem cell transplant for Fanconi anemia, so the T cells may come from the graft donor. The V call is TRBV6-5, the J call TRBJ2-7; 7 nucleotides align to TRBD1. CDR3 region: CASSPRWDSVYEQYF. The DNA of the CDR3 is TGTGCCAGCAGTCCTAGGTGGGACAGCGTTTACGAGCAGTACTTC.